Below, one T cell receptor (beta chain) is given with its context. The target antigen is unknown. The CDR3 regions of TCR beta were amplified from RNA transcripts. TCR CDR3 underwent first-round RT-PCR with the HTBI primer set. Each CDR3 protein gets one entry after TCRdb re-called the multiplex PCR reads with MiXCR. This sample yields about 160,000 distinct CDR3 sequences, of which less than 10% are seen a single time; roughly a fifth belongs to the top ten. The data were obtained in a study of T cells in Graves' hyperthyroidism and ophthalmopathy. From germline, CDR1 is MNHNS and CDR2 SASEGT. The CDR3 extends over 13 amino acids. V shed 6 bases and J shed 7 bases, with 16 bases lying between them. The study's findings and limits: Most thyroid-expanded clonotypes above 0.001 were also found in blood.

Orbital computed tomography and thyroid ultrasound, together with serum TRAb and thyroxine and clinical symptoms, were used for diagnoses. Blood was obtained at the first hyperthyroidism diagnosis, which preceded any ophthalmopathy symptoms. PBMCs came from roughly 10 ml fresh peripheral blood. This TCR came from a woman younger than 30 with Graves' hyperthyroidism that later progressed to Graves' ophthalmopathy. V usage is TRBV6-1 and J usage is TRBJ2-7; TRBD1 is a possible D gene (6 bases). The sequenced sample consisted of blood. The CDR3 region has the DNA TGTGCCAGCAGGAGAGGGGGAACCGGGGAGCAGTACTTC. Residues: CASRRGGTGEQYF.